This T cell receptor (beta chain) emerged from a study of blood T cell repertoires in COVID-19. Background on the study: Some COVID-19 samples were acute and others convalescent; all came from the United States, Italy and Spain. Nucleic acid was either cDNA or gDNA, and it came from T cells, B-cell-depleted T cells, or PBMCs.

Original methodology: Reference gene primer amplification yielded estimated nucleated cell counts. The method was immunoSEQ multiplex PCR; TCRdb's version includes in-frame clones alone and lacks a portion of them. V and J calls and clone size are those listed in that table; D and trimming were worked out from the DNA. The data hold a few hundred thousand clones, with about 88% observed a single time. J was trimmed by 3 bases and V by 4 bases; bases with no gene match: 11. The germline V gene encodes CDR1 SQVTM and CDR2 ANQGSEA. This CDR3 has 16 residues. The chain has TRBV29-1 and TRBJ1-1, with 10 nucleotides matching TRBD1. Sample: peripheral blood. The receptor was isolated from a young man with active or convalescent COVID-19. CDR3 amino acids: CSVVVGQGFRYTEAFF. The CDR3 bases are TGCAGCGTTGTTGTGGGACAGGGGTTCCGGTACACTGAAGCTTTCTTT. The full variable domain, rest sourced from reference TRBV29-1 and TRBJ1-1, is SAVISQKPSRDICQRGTSLTIQCQVDSQVTMMFWYRQQPGQSLTLIATANQGSEATYESGFVIDKFPISRPNLTFSTLTVSNMSPEDSSIYLCSVVVGQGFRYTEAFFGQGTRLTVV.